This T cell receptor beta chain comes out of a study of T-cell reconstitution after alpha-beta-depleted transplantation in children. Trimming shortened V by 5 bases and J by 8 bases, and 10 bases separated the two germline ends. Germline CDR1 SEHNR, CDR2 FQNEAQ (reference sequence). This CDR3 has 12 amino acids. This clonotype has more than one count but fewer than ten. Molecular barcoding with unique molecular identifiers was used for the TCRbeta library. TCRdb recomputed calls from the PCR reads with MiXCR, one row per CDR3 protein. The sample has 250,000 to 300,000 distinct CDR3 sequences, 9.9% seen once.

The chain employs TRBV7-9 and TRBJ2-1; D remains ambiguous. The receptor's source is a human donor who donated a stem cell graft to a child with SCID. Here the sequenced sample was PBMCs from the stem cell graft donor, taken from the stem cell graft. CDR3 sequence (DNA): TGTGCCAGCAGCAGGACGACGGATGAGCAGTTCTTC. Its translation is CASSRTTDEQFF. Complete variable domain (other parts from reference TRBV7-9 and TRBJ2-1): DTGVSQNPRHKITKRGQNVTFRCDPISEHNRLYWYRQTLGQGPEFLTYFQNEAQLEKSRLLSDRFSAERPKGSFSTLEIQRTEQGDSAMYLCASSRTTDEQFFGPGTRLTVL.